Described below is a single T cell receptor beta chain sequence and its context. The data were taken from a study of cytotoxic CD8 clonotypes in ibrutinib-treated CLL. The V end was cut by 5 bases, the J end by 6 bases, with 22 bases between. This CDR3 region has 16 residues. Germline V CDR1 and CDR2: SGHVS, FQNEAQ. Assay used: immunoSEQ multiplex PCR; TCRdb lists only in-frame clones, some missing. Here the sample spans hundreds of thousands of clones, around 66% being singletons. The source material was PBMCs, sampled after 36 months of ibrutinib treatment. This receptor was taken from a human donor with chronic lymphocytic leukemia. The rearrangement links TRBV7-8 to TRBJ1-2, with a tentative D call TRBD1 (5 bases). The DNA of the CDR3 is TGTGCCAGCAGCCCCATACAAAGGCAGGGATGGGATGGCTACACCTTC. Its protein product is CASSPIQRQGWDGYTF.